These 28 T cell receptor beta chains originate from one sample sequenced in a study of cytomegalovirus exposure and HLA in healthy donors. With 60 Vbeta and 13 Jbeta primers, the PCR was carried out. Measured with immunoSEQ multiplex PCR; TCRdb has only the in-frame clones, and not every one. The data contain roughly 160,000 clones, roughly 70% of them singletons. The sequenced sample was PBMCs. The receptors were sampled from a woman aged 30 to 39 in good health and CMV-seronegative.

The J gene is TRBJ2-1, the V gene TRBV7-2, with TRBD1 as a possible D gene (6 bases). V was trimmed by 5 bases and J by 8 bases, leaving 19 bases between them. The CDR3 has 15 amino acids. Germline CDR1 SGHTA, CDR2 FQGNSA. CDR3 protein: CASSARESTGYEQFF. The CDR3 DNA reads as TGTGCCAGCAGCGCCCGGGAATCGACAGGCTATGAGCAGTTCTTC.

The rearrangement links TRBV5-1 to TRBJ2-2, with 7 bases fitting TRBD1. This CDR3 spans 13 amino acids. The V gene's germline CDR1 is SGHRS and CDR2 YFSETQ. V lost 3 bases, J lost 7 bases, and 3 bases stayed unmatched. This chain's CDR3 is CASSYRGDGELFF. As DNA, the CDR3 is TGCGCCAGCAGCTACAGGGGAGACGGGGAGCTGTTTTTT.

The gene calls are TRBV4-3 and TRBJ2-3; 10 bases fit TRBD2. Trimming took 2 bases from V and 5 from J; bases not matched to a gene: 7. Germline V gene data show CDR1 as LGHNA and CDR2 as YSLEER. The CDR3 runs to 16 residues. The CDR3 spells CASSQLTSGREDTQYF. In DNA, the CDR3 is TGCGCCAGCAGCCAACTTACGAGCGGGAGGGAAGATACGCAGTATTTT.

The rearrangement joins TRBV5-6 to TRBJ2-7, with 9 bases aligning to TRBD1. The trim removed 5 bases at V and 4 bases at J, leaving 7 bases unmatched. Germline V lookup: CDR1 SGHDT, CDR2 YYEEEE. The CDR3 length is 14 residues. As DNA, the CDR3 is TGTGCCAGCAGGGGAACAGGGGGCATGTACGAGCAGTACTTC. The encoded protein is CASRGTGGMYEQYF. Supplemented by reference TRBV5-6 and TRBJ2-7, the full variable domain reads DAGVTQSPTHLIKTRGQQVTLRCSPKSGHDTVSWYQQALGQGPQFIFQYYEEEERQRGNFPDRFSGHQFPNYSSELNVNALLLGDSALYLCASRGTGGMYEQYFGPGTRLTVT.

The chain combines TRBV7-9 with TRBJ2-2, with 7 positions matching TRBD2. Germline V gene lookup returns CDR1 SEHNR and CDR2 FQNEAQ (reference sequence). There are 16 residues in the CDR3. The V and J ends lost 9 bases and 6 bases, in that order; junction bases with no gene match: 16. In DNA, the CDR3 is TGTGCCAGTAACCAACCTCGTGGGAGCGGGGCCGGGGAGCTGTTTTTT. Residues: CASNQPRGSGAGELFF.

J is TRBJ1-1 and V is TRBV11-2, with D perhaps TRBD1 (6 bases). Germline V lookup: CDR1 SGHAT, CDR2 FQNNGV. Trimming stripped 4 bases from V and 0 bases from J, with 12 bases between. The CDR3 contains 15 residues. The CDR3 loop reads CASSSKGHLNTEAFF. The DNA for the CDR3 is TGTGCCAGCAGCTCGAAGGGACACTTGAACACTGAAGCTTTCTTT.

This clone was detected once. The CDR3 coding sequence is TGTGCCAGTCGAAAAGCGGGAGGAATGGAGACCCAGTACTTC. Translating it yields CASRKAGGMETQYF. The rearrangement uses TRBV27 and TRBJ2-5; TRBD2 aligns across 9 bases. Losses at the gene ends were 9 bases for V and 5 bases for J; bases not matched to a gene: 10. The germline CDR1 and CDR2 sequences are MNHEY and SMNVEV (reference sequence). There are 14 residues in the CDR3.

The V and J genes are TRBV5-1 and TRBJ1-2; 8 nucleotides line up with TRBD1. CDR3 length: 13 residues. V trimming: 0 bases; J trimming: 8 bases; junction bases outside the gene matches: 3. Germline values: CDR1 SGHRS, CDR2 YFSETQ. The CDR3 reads CASSLDQGAGYTF. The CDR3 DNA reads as TGCGCCAGCAGCTTGGACCAGGGGGCGGGCTACACCTTC.

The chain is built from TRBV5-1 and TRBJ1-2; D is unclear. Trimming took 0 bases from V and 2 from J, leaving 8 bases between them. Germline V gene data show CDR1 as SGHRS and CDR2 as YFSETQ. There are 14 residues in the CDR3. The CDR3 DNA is TGCGCCAGCAGCTTGGACGTACTGAACTATGGCTACACCTTC. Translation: CASSLDVLNYGYTF. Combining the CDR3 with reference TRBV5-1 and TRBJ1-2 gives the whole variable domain KAGVTQTPRYLIKTRGQQVTLSCSPISGHRSVSWYQQTPGQGLQFLFEYFSETQRNKGNFPGRFSGRQFSNSRSEMNVSTLELGDSALYLCASSLDVLNYGYTFGSGTRLTVV.

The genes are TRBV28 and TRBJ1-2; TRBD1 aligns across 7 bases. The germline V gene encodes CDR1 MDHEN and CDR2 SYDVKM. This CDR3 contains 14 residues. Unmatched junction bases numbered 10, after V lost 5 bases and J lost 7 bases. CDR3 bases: TGTGCCAGCAGTCCCCAGGGGGGTGGGGGTGGCTACACCTTC. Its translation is CASSPQGGGGGYTF.

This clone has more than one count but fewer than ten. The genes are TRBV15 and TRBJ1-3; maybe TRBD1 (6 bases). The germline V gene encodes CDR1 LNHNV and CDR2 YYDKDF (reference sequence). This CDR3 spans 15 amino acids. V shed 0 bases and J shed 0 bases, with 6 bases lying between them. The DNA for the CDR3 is TGTGCCACCAGCAGAGACAGGGGCTCTGGAAACACCATATATTTT. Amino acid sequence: CATSRDRGSGNTIYF.

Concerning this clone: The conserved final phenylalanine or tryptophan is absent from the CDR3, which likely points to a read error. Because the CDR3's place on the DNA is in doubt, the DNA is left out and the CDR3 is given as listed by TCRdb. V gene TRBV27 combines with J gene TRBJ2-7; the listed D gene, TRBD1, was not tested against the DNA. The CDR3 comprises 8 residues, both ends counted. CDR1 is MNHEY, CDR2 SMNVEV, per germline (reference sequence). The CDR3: CASSRQVY.

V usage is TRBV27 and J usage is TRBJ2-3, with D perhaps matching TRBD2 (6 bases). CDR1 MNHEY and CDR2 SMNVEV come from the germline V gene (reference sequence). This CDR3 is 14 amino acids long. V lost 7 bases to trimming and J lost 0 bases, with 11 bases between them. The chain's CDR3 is CASTASGSTDTQYF. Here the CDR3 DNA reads TGTGCCAGCACCGCCAGCGGGAGCACAGATACGCAGTATTTT.

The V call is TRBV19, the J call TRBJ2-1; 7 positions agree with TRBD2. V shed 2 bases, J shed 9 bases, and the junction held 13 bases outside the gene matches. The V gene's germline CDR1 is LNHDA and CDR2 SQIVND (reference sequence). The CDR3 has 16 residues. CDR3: CASSINRDYQFPEQFF. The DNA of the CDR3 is TGTGCCAGTAGTATAAACCGGGACTATCAGTTCCCTGAGCAGTTCTTC. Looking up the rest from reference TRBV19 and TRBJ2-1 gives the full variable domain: DGGITQSPKYLFRKEGQNVTLSCEQNLNHDAMYWYRQDPGQGLRLIYYSQIVNDFQKGDIAEGYSVSREKKESFPLTVTSAQKNPTAFYLCASSINRDYQFPEQFFGPGTRLTVL.

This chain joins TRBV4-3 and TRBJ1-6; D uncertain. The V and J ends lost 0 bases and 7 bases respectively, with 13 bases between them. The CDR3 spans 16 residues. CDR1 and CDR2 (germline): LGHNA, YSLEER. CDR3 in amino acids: CASSQDPGSRNSPLHF. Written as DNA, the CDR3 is TGCGCCAGCAGCCAAGACCCGGGGAGTCGAAATTCACCCCTCCACTTT.

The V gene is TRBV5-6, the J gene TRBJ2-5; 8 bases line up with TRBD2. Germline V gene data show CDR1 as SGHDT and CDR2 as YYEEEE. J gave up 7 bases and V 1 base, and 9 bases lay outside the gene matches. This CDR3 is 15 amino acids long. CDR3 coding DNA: TGTGCCAGCAGCTTGTCCGGGGGGGGGCTTGGGACCCAGTACTTC. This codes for CASSLSGGGLGTQYF.

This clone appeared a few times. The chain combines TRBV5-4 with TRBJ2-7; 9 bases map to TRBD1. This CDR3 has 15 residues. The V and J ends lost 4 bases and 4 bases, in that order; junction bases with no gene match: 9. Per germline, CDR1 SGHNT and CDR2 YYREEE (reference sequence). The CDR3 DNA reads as TGTGCCAGCAGCGCCGGGACAGGGCCTTTATACGAGCAGTACTTC. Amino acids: CASSAGTGPLYEQYF.

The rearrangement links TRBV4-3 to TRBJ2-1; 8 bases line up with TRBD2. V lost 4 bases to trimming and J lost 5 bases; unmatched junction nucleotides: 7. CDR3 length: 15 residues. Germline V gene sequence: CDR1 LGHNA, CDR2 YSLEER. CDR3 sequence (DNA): TGCGCCAGCAGCCGATCGGGGGGGGTCCACAATGAGCAGTTCTTC. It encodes CASSRSGGVHNEQFF.

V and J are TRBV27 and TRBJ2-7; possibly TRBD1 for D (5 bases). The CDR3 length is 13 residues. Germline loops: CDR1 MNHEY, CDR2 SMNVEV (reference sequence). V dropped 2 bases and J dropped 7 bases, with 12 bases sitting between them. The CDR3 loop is CASSLIAGSEQYF. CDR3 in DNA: TGTGCCAGCAGTTTAATTGCAGGGTCAGAGCAGTACTTC.

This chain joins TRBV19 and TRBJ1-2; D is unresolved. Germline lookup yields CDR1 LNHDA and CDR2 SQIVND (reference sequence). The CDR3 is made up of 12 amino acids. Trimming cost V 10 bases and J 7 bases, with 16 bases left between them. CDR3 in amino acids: CATIPRSGGYTF. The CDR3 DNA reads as TGTGCCACTATACCACGGTCGGGTGGCTACACCTTC.

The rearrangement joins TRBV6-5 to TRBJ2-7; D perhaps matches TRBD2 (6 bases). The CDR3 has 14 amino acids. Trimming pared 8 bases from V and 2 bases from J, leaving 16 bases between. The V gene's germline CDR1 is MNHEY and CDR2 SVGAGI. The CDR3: CASFGTPKTYEQYF. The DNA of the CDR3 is TGTGCCAGCTTCGGGACTCCTAAGACCTACGAGCAGTACTTC.

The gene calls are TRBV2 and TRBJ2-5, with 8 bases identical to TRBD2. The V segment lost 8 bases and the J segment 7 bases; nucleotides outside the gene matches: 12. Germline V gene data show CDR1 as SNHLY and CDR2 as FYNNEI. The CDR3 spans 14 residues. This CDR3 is CASLPGGNLGTQYF. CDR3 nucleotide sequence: TGTGCCAGCCTTCCGGGGGGGAATTTGGGGACCCAGTACTTC.

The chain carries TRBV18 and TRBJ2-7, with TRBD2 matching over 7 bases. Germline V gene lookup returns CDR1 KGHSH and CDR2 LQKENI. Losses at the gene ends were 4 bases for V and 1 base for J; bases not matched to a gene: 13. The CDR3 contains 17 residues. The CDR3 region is CASSRQLGRGMSYEQYF. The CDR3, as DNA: TGTGCCAGCTCACGACAATTAGGGCGGGGGATGTCCTACGAGCAGTACTTC.

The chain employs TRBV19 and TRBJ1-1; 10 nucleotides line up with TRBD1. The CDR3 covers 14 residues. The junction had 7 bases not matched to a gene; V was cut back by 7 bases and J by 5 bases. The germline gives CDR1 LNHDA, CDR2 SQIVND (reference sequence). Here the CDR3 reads CASNRQGARTEAFF. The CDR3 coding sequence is TGTGCCAGTAATCGACAGGGGGCCCGTACTGAAGCTTTCTTT.

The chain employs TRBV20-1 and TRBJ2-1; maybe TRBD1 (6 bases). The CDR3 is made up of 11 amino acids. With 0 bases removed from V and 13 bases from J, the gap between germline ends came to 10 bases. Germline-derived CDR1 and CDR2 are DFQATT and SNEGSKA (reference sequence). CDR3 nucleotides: TGCAGTGCTAGAGATCCACAGGGTCAGTTCTTC. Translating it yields CSARDPQGQFF.

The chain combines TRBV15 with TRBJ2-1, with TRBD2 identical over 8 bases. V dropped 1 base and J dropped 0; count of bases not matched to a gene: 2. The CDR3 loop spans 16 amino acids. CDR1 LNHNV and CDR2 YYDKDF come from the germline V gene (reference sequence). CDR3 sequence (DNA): TGTGCCACCAGCAGAGCTCGGGAGGGCTCCTACAATGAGCAGTTCTTC. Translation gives CATSRAREGSYNEQFF.

CDR3 residues: CASSYYTGQGGTEAFF. The CDR3 nucleotides are TGTGCCAGCAGTTATTACACTGGACAGGGAGGCACTGAAGCTTTCTTT. This chain uses TRBV6-5 with TRBJ1-1; 8 positions match TRBD1. Germline V gene data show CDR1 as MNHEY and CDR2 as SVGAGI. Trimming at V came to 3 bases and at J to 4 bases, leaving 10 bases not matched to a gene. There are 16 residues in the CDR3.

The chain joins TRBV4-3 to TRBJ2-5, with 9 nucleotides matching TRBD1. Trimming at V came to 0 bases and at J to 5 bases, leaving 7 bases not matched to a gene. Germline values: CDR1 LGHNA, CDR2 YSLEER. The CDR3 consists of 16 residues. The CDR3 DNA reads TGCGCCAGCAGCCAAGATAGGACAGGGGTTTGGGAGACCCAGTACTTC. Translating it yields CASSQDRTGVWETQYF.